This T cell receptor (beta chain) is drawn from a study of blood T cell repertoires in COVID-19. Looked up from germline, CDR1 is LNHNV and CDR2 is YYDKDF (reference sequence). The CDR3 extends over 15 amino acids. Trimming stripped 0 bases from V and 3 bases from J, with 12 bases between. Sequencing was performed with immunoSEQ multiplex PCR; in TCRdb, only in-frame clones are kept and a portion is missing. The data hold around 130,000 clones, with around four fifths observed a single time. This chain uses TRBV15 with TRBJ2-7; D may be TRBD1 (5 bases). The sequence was collected from a man in his sixties with active or convalescent COVID-19. The source material was peripheral blood. DNA of the CDR3: TGTGCCACCAGCAGAGATCCCGCAGGGCACTACGAGCAGTACTTC. It encodes CATSRDPAGHYEQYF.